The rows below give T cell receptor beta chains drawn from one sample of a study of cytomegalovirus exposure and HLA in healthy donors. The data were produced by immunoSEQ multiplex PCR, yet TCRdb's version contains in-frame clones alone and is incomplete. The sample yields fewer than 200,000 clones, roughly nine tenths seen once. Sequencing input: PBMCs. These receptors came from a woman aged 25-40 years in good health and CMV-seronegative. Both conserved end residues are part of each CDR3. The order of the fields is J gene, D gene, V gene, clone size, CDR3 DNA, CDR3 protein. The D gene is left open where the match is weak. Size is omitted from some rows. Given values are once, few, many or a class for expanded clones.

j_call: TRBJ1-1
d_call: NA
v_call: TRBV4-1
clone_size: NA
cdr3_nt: TGCGCCAGCAGCCAAGATCAGGGATTCACTGAAGCTTTCTTT
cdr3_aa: CASSQDQGFTEAFF

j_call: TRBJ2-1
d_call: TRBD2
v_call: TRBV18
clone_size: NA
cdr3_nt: TGTGCCAGCTCACCAACTAGCGGGGGGGCACGGAATGAGCAGTTCTTC
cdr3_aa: CASSPTSGGARNEQFF

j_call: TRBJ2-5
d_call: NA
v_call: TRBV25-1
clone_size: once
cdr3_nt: TGTGCCAGCAGTGGATGGGGCAGAGAGACCCAGTACTTC
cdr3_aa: CASSGWGRETQYF

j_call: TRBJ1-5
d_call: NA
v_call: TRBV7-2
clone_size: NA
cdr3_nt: TGTGCCAGCAGCAGAACAGGGAATCAGCCCCAGCATTTT
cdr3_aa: CASSRTGNQPQHF

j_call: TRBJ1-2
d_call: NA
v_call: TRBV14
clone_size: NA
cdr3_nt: TGTGCCAGCAGCCAAGTGAGGGGGACTGGCTACACCTTC
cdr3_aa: CASSQVRGTGYTF

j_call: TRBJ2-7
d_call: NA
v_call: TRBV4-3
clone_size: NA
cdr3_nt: TGCGCCAGCAGCCAAGGTCATAAGGCGAGCTCCTACGAGCAGTACTTC
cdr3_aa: CASSQGHKASSYEQYF

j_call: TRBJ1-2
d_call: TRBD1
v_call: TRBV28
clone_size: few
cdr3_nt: TGTGCCAGCAGTCCCACCGGACAGGGCTCCTATGGCTACACCTTC
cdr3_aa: CASSPTGQGSYGYTF

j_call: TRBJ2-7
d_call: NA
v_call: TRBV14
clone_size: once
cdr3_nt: TGTGCCAGCAGCCGGATAGGCAGGGAGCCCTACGAGCAGTACTTC
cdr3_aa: CASSRIGREPYEQYF

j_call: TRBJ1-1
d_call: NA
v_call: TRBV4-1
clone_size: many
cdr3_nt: TGCGCCAGCAGCCAACAGGGGCTTGCCATGAACACTGAAGCTTTCTTT
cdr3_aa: CASSQQGLAMNTEAFF

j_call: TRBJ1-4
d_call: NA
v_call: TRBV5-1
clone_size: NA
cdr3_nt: TGCGCCAGCAGCTTCCAACGGACAGCTAATGAAAAACTGTTTTTT
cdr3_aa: CASSFQRTANEKLFF

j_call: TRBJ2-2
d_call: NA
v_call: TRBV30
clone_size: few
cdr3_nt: TGTGCCTGGAGTGTCCCCACTTCGGGGAACACCGGGGAGCTGTTTTTT
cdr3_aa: CAWSVPTSGNTGELFF

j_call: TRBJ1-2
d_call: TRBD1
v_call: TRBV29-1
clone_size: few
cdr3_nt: TGCAGCGTTGAACTGCGGGACAGGCTTAACTATGGCTACACCTTC
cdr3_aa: CSVELRDRLNYGYTF

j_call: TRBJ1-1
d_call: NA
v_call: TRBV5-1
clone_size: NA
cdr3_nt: TGCGCCAGCAGCCCAGACACGAACACTGAAGCTTTCTTT
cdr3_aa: CASSPDTNTEAFF

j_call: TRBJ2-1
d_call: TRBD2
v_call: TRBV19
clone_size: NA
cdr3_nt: TGTGCCAGTAGTATGGGACTAGCGGGGGGTAGTGAGCAGTTCTTC
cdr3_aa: CASSMGLAGGSEQFF

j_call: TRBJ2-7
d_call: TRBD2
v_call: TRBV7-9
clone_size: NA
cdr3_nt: TGTGCCAGCAGCTTTACATCCGGGGGGAACTACGAGCAGTACTTC
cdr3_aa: CASSFTSGGNYEQYF

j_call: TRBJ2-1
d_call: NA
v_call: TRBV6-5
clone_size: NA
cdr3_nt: TGTGCCAGCAGTTACGACAGCTCCAATGAGCAGTTCTTC
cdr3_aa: CASSYDSSNEQFF

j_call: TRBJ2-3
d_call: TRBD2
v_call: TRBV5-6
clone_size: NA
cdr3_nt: TGTGCCAGCAGCGGTATCATAGCGGGGGACACAGATACGCAGTATTTT
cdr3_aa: CASSGIIAGDTDTQYF

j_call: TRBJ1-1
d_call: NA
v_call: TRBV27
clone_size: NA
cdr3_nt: TGTGCCAGCAGTGGGGCCCGGGGGTCGCCGAAAGCTTTCTTT
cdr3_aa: CASSGARGSPKAFF

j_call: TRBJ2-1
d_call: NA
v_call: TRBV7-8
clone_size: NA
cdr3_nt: TGTGCCAGCAGCTTCCTGACTAGTTCGGGTGAGCAGTTCTTC
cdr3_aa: CASSFLTSSGEQFF

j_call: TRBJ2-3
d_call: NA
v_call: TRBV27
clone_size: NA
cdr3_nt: TGTGCCAGCAGCCACCCACAAACAGGGACCGGGACAGATACGCAGTATTTT
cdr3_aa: CASSHPQTGTGTDTQYF